This TCR beta chain was captured by sequencing in a study of blood T cell repertoires in COVID-19. Method: immunoSEQ multiplex PCR; TCRdb's copy keeps in-frame clones and lacks some. The table includes 150,000 to 200,000 clones, about 85% detected once. This CDR3 is 16 amino acids long. Looked up from germline, CDR1 is MDHEN and CDR2 is SYDVKM. Germline trimming cut 2 bases from V and 1 base from J; bases unmatched to any gene: 7. This sequence originates from a woman aged 40 to 50 in a cohort exposed to, infected with or recovered from COVID-19 (not recorded which). The sequenced material came from PBMCs or T cells enriched from blood (not recorded which). The rearrangement links TRBV28 to TRBJ2-7; 8 positions match TRBD1. The CDR3 reads CASSLPPGGPSYEQYF. The CDR3 DNA is TGTGCCAGCAGTTTACCCCCAGGGGGCCCTTCCTACGAGCAGTACTTC.